One and the same sample provided the 18 T cell receptor beta chains below, sequenced in a study of T cells in tuberculosis. Measured with immunoSEQ multiplex PCR; TCRdb has only the in-frame clones, and not every one. Here the sample spans 35,000 to 50,000 clones, roughly 94% being singletons. The sequenced material came from PBMCs. Source of these receptors: a donor aged 10 to 29 with latent tuberculosis or without tuberculosis infection. Some clones in this sample may be carry-over from other donors' samples.

The J gene is TRBJ2-7, the V gene TRBV9; D gene ambiguous. V was clipped by 4 bases and J by 2 bases, with 7 bases between them. CDR3 length: 12 amino acids. The germline gives CDR1 SGDLS, CDR2 YYNGEE. The chain's CDR3 is CASSNSPYEQYF. DNA of the CDR3: TGTGCCAGCAGCAACTCTCCCTACGAGCAGTACTTC.

V and J are TRBV4-3 and TRBJ1-1, with 9 nucleotides matching TRBD1. V was clipped by 2 bases and J by 5 bases; unmatched bases: 6. Germline values: CDR1 LGHNA, CDR2 YSLEER. The CDR3 is 15 amino acids. The CDR3 reads CASSQIVQGATEAFF. The CDR3 coding sequence is TGCGCCAGCAGCCAAATTGTACAGGGGGCTACTGAAGCTTTCTTT.

The chain recombines TRBV2 with TRBJ1-1; D gene unclear. The CDR3 runs to 13 residues. Trimming removed 7 bases at V and 4 bases at J, with 13 bases between. Germline V gene data show CDR1 as SNHLY and CDR2 as FYNNEI. The CDR3 loop is CASIRGFGTEAFF. The DNA of the CDR3 is TGTGCCAGCATTCGAGGGTTTGGCACTGAAGCTTTCTTT.

The V call is TRBV7-3, the J call TRBJ2-1; 9 positions match TRBD2. V was clipped by 5 bases and J by 4 bases; unmatched bases: 6. This CDR3 has 15 residues. CDR1 and CDR2 (germline): SGHTA, FQGTGA. In DNA form, the CDR3 reads TGTGCCAGCAGCCCTAGCGGGATTATATACAATGAGCAGTTCTTC. It yields the protein CASSPSGIIYNEQFF. Using reference TRBV7-3 and TRBJ2-1 for the parts outside the CDR3, the full variable domain is GAGVSQTPSNKVTEKGKYVELRCDPISGHTALYWYRQSLGQGPEFLIYFQGTGAADDSGLPNDRFFAVRPEGSVSTLKIQRTERGDSAVYLCASSPSGIIYNEQFFGPGTRLTVL.

The V and J genes are TRBV27 and TRBJ2-1; TRBD2 aligns across 12 bases. The CDR3 extends over 17 amino acids. Germline trimming cut 7 bases from V and 8 bases from J; bases unmatched to any gene: 15. The germline V gene encodes CDR1 MNHEY and CDR2 SMNVEV (reference sequence). The CDR3 sequence is CASTLRGLAGGRDEQFF. Written as DNA, the CDR3 is TGTGCCAGCACCCTTAGGGGCCTAGCGGGAGGGAGGGATGAGCAGTTCTTC.

The V gene is TRBV6-1, the J gene TRBJ2-7; D is possibly TRBD1 (5 bases). The CDR3 covers 15 residues. The V gene lost 0 bases and the J gene lost 3 bases, with 12 bases spanning the gap. From germline, CDR1 is MNHNS and CDR2 SASEGT. The CDR3 DNA is TGTGCCAGCAGTGAAGCGGGCAGACAGTTCTACGAGCAGTACTTC. It codes for CASSEAGRQFYEQYF.

In its sample, this clone was seen once. The chain recombines TRBV5-1 with TRBJ1-3, with D tentatively TRBD1 (5 bases). Germline V lookup: CDR1 SGHRS, CDR2 YFSETQ. There are 15 residues in the CDR3. V was pared by 0 bases and J by 2 bases, with 9 bases between. The CDR3 DNA sequence: TGCGCCAGCAGCTTGGGCTCAGGGACTGGAAACACCATATATTTT. It specifies CASSLGSGTGNTIYF.

The gene calls are TRBV5-1 and TRBJ2-5; tentatively, D is TRBD1 (6 bases). The germline CDR1 and CDR2 sequences are SGHRS and YFSETQ. Trimming removed 4 bases from V and 3 bases from J, with 19 bases in between. This CDR3 spans 16 amino acids. The CDR3 spells CASSPAQTGREETQYF. The CDR3 DNA is TGCGCCAGCAGCCCAGCCCAGACAGGAAGAGAAGAGACCCAGTACTTC.

The chain combines TRBV28 with TRBJ1-3; D is ambiguous. The length of the CDR3 is 16 residues. The V end was cut by 3 bases, the J end by 0 bases, with 12 bases between. From germline, CDR1 is MDHEN and CDR2 SYDVKM. CDR3: CASSFGTIISGNTIYF. CDR3 in DNA: TGTGCCAGCAGTTTCGGTACCATTATCTCTGGAAACACCATATATTTT.

The genes are TRBV6-6 and TRBJ1-5; D is unresolved. The CDR3 length is 16 residues. Germline V gene lookup returns CDR1 MNHNY and CDR2 SVGAGI (reference sequence). The germline V and J ends were trimmed by 6 bases and 0 bases, with 15 bases remaining between them. CDR3 DNA: TGTGCCAGCAGGGCGGGGTTGGGCGATAGCAATCAGCCCCAGCATTTT. This sequence encodes CASRAGLGDSNQPQHF.

V gene TRBV19 combines with J gene TRBJ1-2; D possibly corresponds to TRBD1 (6 bases). Germline V gives CDR1 LNHDA, CDR2 SQIVND (reference sequence). V was cut by 7 bases and J by 7 bases, with 22 bases left in between. This CDR3 is built from 15 residues. CDR3 amino acids: CASIYGSGEKSGYTF. The DNA for the CDR3 is TGTGCCAGTATCTACGGGTCAGGGGAAAAGAGTGGCTACACCTTC. The whole variable domain, filled in from reference TRBV19 and TRBJ1-2, reads DGGITQSPKYLFRKEGQNVTLSCEQNLNHDAMYWYRQDPGQGLRLIYYSQIVNDFQKGDIAEGYSVSREKKESFPLTVTSAQKNPTAFYLCASIYGSGEKSGYTFGSGTRLTVV.

The V call is TRBV9, the J call TRBJ1-1, with TRBD1 matching over 8 bases. V trimming: 4 bases; J trimming: 1 base; junction bases outside the gene matches: 6. This CDR3 comprises 15 residues. Germline V CDR1 and CDR2: SGDLS, YYNGEE. The CDR3: CASSITGGRNTEAFF. The CDR3 DNA is TGTGCCAGCAGCATTACAGGGGGAAGGAACACTGAAGCTTTCTTT.

The chain joins TRBV7-9 to TRBJ2-5; 7 nucleotides agree with TRBD2. Germline CDR1 reads SEHNR; CDR2 reads FQNEAQ (reference sequence). This CDR3 spans 16 amino acids. J gave up 3 bases and V 5 bases, and 12 bases lay outside the gene matches. The CDR3 DNA reads TGTGCCAGCAGCCTGGGGAGGGAGGGCCCGAAAGAGACCCAGTACTTC. This encodes CASSLGREGPKETQYF.

This clone was seen only once. V is TRBV28 and J is TRBJ2-1, with TRBD2 matching over 10 bases. V shed 3 bases and J 5 bases; nucleotides not matched to a gene: 4. The CDR3 is 15 amino acids. Germline V gives CDR1 MDHEN, CDR2 SYDVKM. This CDR3 is CASSLGLALDNEQFF. DNA for the CDR3: TGTGCCAGCAGTTTGGGACTAGCGTTAGACAATGAGCAGTTCTTC.

The rearrangement joins TRBV20-1 to TRBJ2-3; D unresolved. CDR3 length equals 11 residues. The germline gives CDR1 DFQATT, CDR2 SNEGSKA (reference sequence). The V gene lost 1 base and the J gene lost 4 bases, with 3 bases spanning the gap. This CDR3 is CSARASDTQYF. The CDR3 DNA reads TGCAGTGCTAGAGCGTCAGATACGCAGTATTTT.

The rearrangement joins TRBV2 to TRBJ1-2; D uncertain. The CDR3 is 13 residues long. The germline CDR1 and CDR2 sequences are SNHLY and FYNNEI. Trimming cost V 0 bases and J 4 bases, with 6 bases left between them. CDR3 nucleotides: TGTGCCAGCAGTGAAGCGCCGAGCTATGGCTACACCTTC. Protein sequence: CASSEAPSYGYTF. Supplemented by reference TRBV2 and TRBJ1-2, the full variable domain reads EPEVTQTPSHQVTQMGQEVILRCVPISNHLYFYWYRQILGQKVEFLVSFYNNEISEKSEIFDDQFSVERPDGSNFTLKIRSTKLEDSAMYFCASSEAPSYGYTFGSGTRLTVV.

The V call is TRBV21-1, the J call TRBJ1-2; the DNA was not compared with TRBD1, the D call given in the table. TRBV21-1 corresponds to a pseudogene. The CDR3 is 16 amino acids. This chain's CDR3 is CASSSQEGGRSYGYTF. In nucleotides, the CDR3 is TGTGCCAGCAGCTCGCAAGAAGGGGGACGCAGCTATGGCTACACCTTC.

DNA of the CDR3: TGTGCCAGCACTGATAGGGGCCCCGAGCAGTACTTC. This translates into CASTDRGPEQYF. This sequence joins TRBV27 and TRBJ2-7, with a weak D call TRBD1 (5 bases). In germline, CDR1 is MNHEY, CDR2 SMNVEV (reference sequence). The V end lost 7 bases, the J end lost 6 bases, and 13 bases lay between the germline ends. This CDR3 region has 12 residues.